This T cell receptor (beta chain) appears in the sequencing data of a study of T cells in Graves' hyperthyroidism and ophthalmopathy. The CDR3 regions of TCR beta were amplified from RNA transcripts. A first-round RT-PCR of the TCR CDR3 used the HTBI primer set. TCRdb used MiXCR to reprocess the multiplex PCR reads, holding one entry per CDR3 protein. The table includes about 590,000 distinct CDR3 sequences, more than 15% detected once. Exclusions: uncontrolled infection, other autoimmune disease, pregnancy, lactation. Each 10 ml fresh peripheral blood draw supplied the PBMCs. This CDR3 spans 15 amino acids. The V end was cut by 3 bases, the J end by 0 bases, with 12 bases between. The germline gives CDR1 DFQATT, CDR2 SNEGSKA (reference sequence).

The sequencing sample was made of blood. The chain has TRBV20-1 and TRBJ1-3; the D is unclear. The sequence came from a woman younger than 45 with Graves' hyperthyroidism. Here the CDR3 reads CSARSADVSGNTIYF. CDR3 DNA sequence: TGCAGTGCTAGGTCCGCGGACGTCTCTGGAAACACCATATATTTT.